The rows below give T cell receptor beta chains drawn from one sample of a study of cytomegalovirus exposure and HLA in healthy donors. Here immunoSEQ multiplex PCR was the method, and the copy in TCRdb shows in-frame clones only, minus some. The sample has about 89,000 clones; roughly 80% are singletons. Sequenced: PBMCs. The receptors here all came from a man under 40 in good health and CMV-seronegative. Both conserved end residues are part of each CDR3. The D gene is left open where the match is weak. Clone size is not always given. Where it is, it says once, few, many or a class for expanded clones.

clone size: -; D gene: -; V gene: TRBV28; J gene: TRBJ1-2; CDR3 protein: CASSSPTEGRAYGYTF; CDR3 DNA: TGTGCCAGCAGTTCGCCGACCGAAGGGAGGGCCTATGGCTACACCTTC
clone size: -; D gene: -; V gene: TRBV19; J gene: TRBJ2-7; CDR3 protein: CASSARGEASYEQYF; CDR3 DNA: TGTGCCAGTTCGGCCAGGGGAGAGGCCTCCTACGAGCAGTACTTC
clone size: few; D gene: TRBD1; V gene: TRBV11-2; J gene: TRBJ2-7; CDR3 protein: CASSRSGQGGSEQYF; CDR3 DNA: TGTGCCAGCAGCCGCTCGGGACAGGGGGGGAGCGAGCAGTACTTC
clone size: -; D gene: -; V gene: TRBV6-6; J gene: TRBJ2-1; CDR3 protein: CASSYSITQGWDEQFF; CDR3 DNA: TGTGCCAGCAGTTACTCGATAACGCAGGGGTGGGATGAGCAGTTCTTC
clone size: -; D gene: -; V gene: TRBV7-9; J gene: TRBJ2-1; CDR3 protein: CASQTTQFSEQFF; CDR3 DNA: TGTGCCAGCCAAACTACCCAATTTTCTGAGCAGTTCTTC
clone size: -; D gene: -; V gene: TRBV11-2; J gene: TRBJ1-1; CDR3 protein: CASSRQGGNTEAFF; CDR3 DNA: TGTGCCAGCAGTCGCCAGGGCGGGAACACTGAAGCTTTCTTT
clone size: -; D gene: -; V gene: TRBV5-1; J gene: TRBJ2-2; CDR3 protein: CASRGPGLYTGELFF; CDR3 DNA: TGCGCCAGCAGGGGACCGGGACTTTACACCGGGGAGCTGTTTTTT
clone size: -; D gene: TRBD2; V gene: TRBV27; J gene: TRBJ2-2; CDR3 protein: CASSLPTAGGDTGELFF; CDR3 DNA: TGTGCCAGCAGTTTGCCAACAGCGGGAGGTGACACCGGGGAGCTGTTTTTT
clone size: -; D gene: TRBD1; V gene: TRBV6-5; J gene: TRBJ1-2; CDR3 protein: CASSFQGGHYGYTF; CDR3 DNA: TGTGCCAGCAGTTTCCAGGGGGGCCACTATGGCTACACCTTC
clone size: once; D gene: -; V gene: TRBV9; J gene: TRBJ1-1; CDR3 protein: CASSVGIGENTEAFF; CDR3 DNA: TGTGCCAGCAGCGTAGGTATAGGGGAGAACACTGAAGCTTTCTTT
clone size: -; D gene: -; V gene: TRBV9; J gene: TRBJ1-1; CDR3 protein: CASSAGFNTEAFF; CDR3 DNA: TGTGCCAGCAGCGCGGGATTTAACACTGAAGCTTTCTTT
clone size: -; D gene: -; V gene: TRBV6-5; J gene: TRBJ1-1; CDR3 protein: CASSLGTQNTEAFF; CDR3 DNA: TGTGCCAGCAGTTTGGGGACACAGAACACTGAAGCTTTCTTT
clone size: -; D gene: TRBD1; V gene: TRBV15; J gene: TRBJ1-2; CDR3 protein: CATSKYPTGGDYGYTF; CDR3 DNA: TGTGCCACCAGCAAATACCCGACAGGGGGGGACTATGGCTACACCTTC
clone size: -; D gene: -; V gene: TRBV7-8; J gene: TRBJ2-7; CDR3 protein: CASSLVFGDKLSYEQYF; CDR3 DNA: TGTGCCAGCAGCTTAGTATTTGGGGACAAACTCTCCTACGAGCAGTACTTC
clone size: -; D gene: -; V gene: TRBV7-6; J gene: TRBJ2-3; CDR3 protein: CASSLAPPGSGTDTQYF; CDR3 DNA: TGTGCCAGCAGCTTAGCCCCCCCGGGAAGTGGCACAGATACGCAGTATTTT
clone size: -; D gene: TRBD2; V gene: TRBV4-1; J gene: TRBJ2-1; CDR3 protein: CASSGGGYNEQFF; CDR3 DNA: TGCGCCAGCAGCGGCGGGGGGTACAATGAGCAGTTCTTC
clone size: -; D gene: -; V gene: TRBV21-1; J gene: TRBJ2-7; CDR3 protein: CASSKEKAGVSYEQYF; CDR3 DNA: TGTGCCAGCAGCAAAGAAAAGGCAGGTGTCTCCTACGAGCAGTACTTC
clone size: -; D gene: TRBD2; V gene: TRBV25-1; J gene: TRBJ2-3; CDR3 protein: CASSGLAGVTDTQYF; CDR3 DNA: TGTGCCAGCTCAGGACTAGCGGGAGTCACAGATACGCAGTATTTT
clone size: few; D gene: -; V gene: TRBV7-2; J gene: TRBJ1-2; CDR3 protein: CASSLVPYIYGYTF; CDR3 DNA: TGTGCCAGCAGCTTAGTTCCTTACATTTATGGCTACACCTTC
clone size: -; D gene: -; V gene: TRBV5-1; J gene: TRBJ2-5; CDR3 protein: CASSLDPGSQETQYF; CDR3 DNA: TGCGCCAGCAGCTTGGATCCTGGTAGTCAAGAGACCCAGTACTTC
clone size: once; D gene: TRBD2; V gene: TRBV7-2; J gene: TRBJ2-3; CDR3 protein: CASSSGTSGSTDTQYF; CDR3 DNA: TGTGCCAGCAGCTCCGGGACTAGCGGGAGCACAGATACGCAGTATTTT
clone size: -; D gene: -; V gene: TRBV2; J gene: TRBJ1-2; CDR3 protein: CASSEGGDGCTF; CDR3 DNA: TGTGCCAGCAGTGAGGGGGGTGATGGCTGCACCTTC
clone size: -; D gene: TRBD1; V gene: TRBV18; J gene: TRBJ2-7; CDR3 protein: CASLRDRGSYEQYF; CDR3 DNA: TGTGCCAGCTTGCGGGACAGGGGGTCTTACGAGCAGTACTTC
clone size: -; D gene: -; V gene: TRBV6-1; J gene: TRBJ1-1; CDR3 protein: CASRQSLNTEAFF; CDR3 DNA: TGTGCCAGCCGACAGTCCTTGAACACTGAAGCTTTCTTT